What follows are 28 T cell receptor beta chains derived from one specimen sequenced in a study of graft-versus-host responses after intestinal transplantation. TCRdb's table, derived via immunoSEQ multiplex PCR, lists solely in-frame clones and lacks some. Counted here are 75,000 to 100,000 clones, about 84% occurring once; the ten biggest clones make up about 1.5%. Here the sequenced sample was PBMCs, taken 255 days after intestinal transplant. These receptors were obtained from a human patient who received an intestinal transplant, so some T cells may come from the graft donor.

A single count supports this clone. The chain links TRBV9 to TRBJ1-1, with a possible D match to TRBD1 (5 bases). The CDR3 has 12 amino acids. V shed 0 bases and J shed 8 bases, with 8 bases lying between them. Germline assignment: CDR1 SGDLS and CDR2 YYNGEE. The CDR3 DNA reads as TGTGCCAGCAGCGTAGGACAGACAGAAGCTTTCTTT. This gives the protein CASSVGQTEAFF. Full variable domain (missing parts from reference TRBV9 and TRBJ1-1): DSGVTQTPKHLITATGQRVTLRCSPRSGDLSVYWYQQSLDQGLQFLIQYYNGEERAKGNILERFSAQQFPDLHSELNLSSLELGDSALYFCASSVGQTEAFFGQGTRLTVV.

The count of this clone is one. The chain links TRBV11-2 to TRBJ2-1; 10 bases are a match to TRBD2. The germline gives CDR1 SGHAT, CDR2 FQNNGV. J lost 2 bases, V lost 5 bases, and 15 bases had no gene match. This CDR3 is 19 amino acids long. CDR3 protein: CASSHYLGTAGGTYNEQFF. DNA of the CDR3: TGTGCCAGCAGCCATTATCTGGGTACAGCGGGGGGGACCTACAATGAGCAGTTCTTC.

This clone was seen a few times. The chain recombines TRBV4-2 with TRBJ1-3; TRBD1 is a possible D gene (5 bases). V was clipped by 1 base and J by 0 bases, with 13 bases between them. Germline V gene lookup returns CDR1 LGHNA and CDR2 YNFKEQ. The CDR3 extends over 17 amino acids. The CDR3 sequence: CASSQGFRELSGNTIYF. Here the CDR3 DNA reads TGTGCCAGCAGCCAAGGATTCAGGGAACTCTCTGGAAACACCATATATTTT.

The chain links TRBV6-1 to TRBJ2-3, with D possibly matching TRBD2 (6 bases). Germline CDR1 and CDR2: MNHNS and SASEGT. V gave up 2 bases and J gave up 6 bases, with 15 bases separating them. The CDR3 sequence is 15 residues long. This CDR3 is CASSEQGPRGDTQYF. DNA for the CDR3: TGTGCCAGCAGTGAACAGGGACCGCGGGGTGATACGCAGTATTTT.

V and J are TRBV11-2 and TRBJ1-1, with TRBD1 as a possible D gene (5 bases). The CDR3 runs 17 residues. Trimming removed 2 bases from V and 6 bases from J, with 22 bases in between. Per the germline V gene, CDR1 is SGHAT and CDR2 is FQNNGV. The CDR3 DNA follows: TGTGCCAGCAGCTTAATGTCTCGCCCCACGGGGCTGGCTGAAGCTTTCTTT. It is translated as CASSLMSRPTGLAEAFF. The full variable domain, with the rest looked up from reference TRBV11-2 and TRBJ1-1, is EAGVAQSPRYKIIEKRQSVAFWCNPISGHATLYWYQQILGQGPKLLIQFQNNGVVDDSQLPKDRFSAERLKGVDSTLKIQPAKLEDSAVYLCASSLMSRPTGLAEAFFGQGTRLTVV.

J is TRBJ1-1 and V is TRBV6-1; possibly TRBD1 for D (5 bases). The V gene lost 6 bases and the J gene lost 7 bases, with 9 bases spanning the gap. Germline assignment: CDR1 MNHNS and CDR2 SASEGT. The CDR3 loop spans 11 amino acids. The CDR3 reads CASRSGGEAFF. CDR3 bases: TGTGCCAGCAGGTCCGGGGGTGAAGCTTTCTTT.

The gene calls are TRBV10-1 and TRBJ2-4; perhaps TRBD1 as D (5 bases). The CDR3 is 16 residues long. CDR1 and CDR2 (germline): WNHNN, SYGVQD (reference sequence). Deletions cut 0 bases from V and 7 bases from J, with 16 bases between. The CDR3 nucleotides are TGCGCCAGCAGTGAGTCCGCAGGGATTATTGGTAACATTCAGTACTTC. Amino acids: CASSESAGIIGNIQYF.

The CDR3 sequence: CASSEAALSYNEQFF. CDR3 DNA: TGTGCCAGCAGTGAAGCCGCCCTCTCCTACAATGAGCAGTTCTTC. J is TRBJ2-1 and V is TRBV2; D not resolved. The CDR3 contains 15 residues. The germline V gene encodes CDR1 SNHLY and CDR2 FYNNEI. The ends were cut back, 0 bases at V and 0 bases at J, with 6 bases in the middle.

The chain combines TRBV5-5 with TRBJ2-7; a possible D gene is TRBD2 (6 bases). V dropped 4 bases and J dropped 2 bases, with 13 bases sitting between them. Germline V gene data show CDR1 as SGHKS and CDR2 as YYEKEE (reference sequence). The CDR3 loop spans 14 amino acids. The CDR3 loop is CASSISGSTYEQYV. CDR3 sequence (DNA): TGTGCCAGCAGCATTAGCGGCAGTACCTACGAGCAGTACGTC.

This clone was counted between two and nine times. The rearrangement links TRBV6-1 to TRBJ2-2; 8 nucleotides align to TRBD1. The germline V gene encodes CDR1 MNHNS and CDR2 SASEGT. CDR3 size: 14 residues. The J segment lost 3 bases and the V segment lost 6 bases, leaving 3 bases of the junction unmatched. Here the CDR3 reads CASSGQGHTGELFF. CDR3 sequence (DNA): TGTGCCAGCAGCGGACAGGGACACACCGGGGAGCTGTTTTTT.

The chain joins TRBV5-1 to TRBJ2-3, with 7 bases identical to TRBD2. V trimming: 4 bases; J trimming: 1 base; junction bases outside the gene matches: 9. Looked up from germline, CDR1 is SGHRS and CDR2 is YFSETQ. The CDR3 runs 16 residues. This chain's CDR3 is CASSVGLGGGTDTQYF. The CDR3 DNA follows: TGCGCCAGCAGCGTCGGACTAGGAGGCGGCACAGATACGCAGTATTTT.

The chain employs TRBV27 and TRBJ2-1, with a weak D call TRBD2 (6 bases). CDR1 and CDR2 (germline): MNHEY, SMNVEV (reference sequence). CDR3 length: 15 amino acids. The V gene lost 5 bases and the J gene lost 6 bases, with 17 bases spanning the gap. CDR3 sequence (DNA): TGTGCCAGCAGTGGGGGGACGAGCCTAATCAATGAGCAGTTCTTC. Amino acid sequence: CASSGGTSLINEQFF.

The chain employs TRBV27 and TRBJ2-1, with D hard to call. V lost 0 bases and J 0 bases, leaving 15 bases between the germline ends. Looked up from germline, CDR1 is MNHEY and CDR2 is SMNVEV (reference sequence). CDR3 size: 18 residues. The CDR3 DNA follows: TGTGCCAGCAGTTTATCCCAAAACCCGCGGAGCTCCTACAATGAGCAGTTCTTC. This codes for CASSLSQNPRSSYNEQFF.

This clone was counted once. V is TRBV2 and J is TRBJ2-7, with TRBD1 identical over 7 bases. The CDR3 length is 12 residues. The germline CDR1 and CDR2 sequences are SNHLY and FYNNEI. V lost 6 bases, J lost 4 bases, and 3 bases stayed unmatched. CDR3 in amino acids: CASSGTEYEQYV. In DNA form, the CDR3 reads TGTGCCAGCAGCGGGACAGAGTACGAGCAGTACGTC.

This clone was detected a few times. The V gene is TRBV4-1, the J gene TRBJ1-1; D gene ambiguous. V was trimmed by 0 bases and J by 0 bases, leaving 11 bases between them. CDR3 length equals 16 residues. Germline V gene lookup returns CDR1 MGHRA and CDR2 YSYEKL. Here the CDR3 reads CASSQDQARMNTEAFF. The CDR3 bases are TGCGCCAGCAGCCAAGATCAGGCAAGGATGAACACTGAAGCTTTCTTT.

Ten or more counts support this clone. The chain couples TRBV10-3 to TRBJ1-1; a weak D match, TRBD1 (5 bases). The V end was cut by 2 bases, the J end by 10 bases, with 11 bases between. Germline assignment: CDR1 ENHRY and CDR2 SYGVKD. The CDR3 contains 12 residues. For the CDR3, the DNA is TGTGCCATCAGTGAGACGGGGGAGGGAGCTTTCTTT. It specifies CAISETGEGAFF.

This clone was found once. The chain couples TRBV28 to TRBJ1-2; the D gene is possibly TRBD1 (5 bases). The CDR3 has 13 residues. The V end was cut by 3 bases, the J end by 4 bases, with 9 bases between. CDR1 is MDHEN, CDR2 SYDVKM, per germline. The CDR3 DNA reads TGTGCCAGCAGTTTGGCCGGGACCTATGGCTACACCTTC. This encodes CASSLAGTYGYTF.

This clone has only a few counts. The rearrangement uses TRBV4-2 and TRBJ2-3; D ambiguous. V was pared by 0 bases and J by 2 bases, with 6 bases between. There are 14 residues in the CDR3. Germline CDR1 LGHNA, CDR2 YNFKEQ. The CDR3 here is CASSQEADTDTQYF. In DNA form, the CDR3 reads TGTGCCAGCAGCCAAGAGGCCGACACAGATACGCAGTATTTT.

The chain couples TRBV6-5 to TRBJ1-1; no clear D gene. The CDR3 length is 15 residues. Between the trimmed V and J ends, which lost 6 bases and 3 bases, there was a span of 17 bases. Germline loops: CDR1 MNHEY, CDR2 SVGAGI. CDR3 region: CASRVRQTGDTEAFF. CDR3 nucleotides: TGTGCCAGCAGGGTGAGGCAGACTGGGGACACTGAAGCTTTCTTT.

This clone was picked up one time. This chain connects TRBV4-2 to TRBJ2-7, with D maybe TRBD2 (6 bases). The length of the CDR3 is 18 residues. V gave up 0 bases and J gave up 2 bases, with 20 bases separating them. CDR1 is LGHNA, CDR2 YNFKEQ, per germline. The CDR3 loop is CASSQDIRGGQNPYEQYF. CDR3 in DNA: TGTGCCAGCAGCCAAGATATTAGAGGAGGGCAGAACCCCTACGAGCAGTACTTC.

A note on this clone: The same CDR3 arises from other DNA sequences in this sample as well. The gene calls are TRBV7-9 and TRBJ2-1, with D unresolved. CDR3 length: 11 amino acids. Germline CDR1 reads SEHNR; CDR2 reads FQNEAQ (reference sequence). V was clipped by 4 bases and J by 7 bases, with 5 bases between them. CDR3 DNA sequence: TGTGCCAGCAGCTCTTTGAATGAGCAGTTCTTC. Translated, it gives CASSSLNEQFF.

This clone was observed once. The CDR3 spells CASSRPGQGYGYTF. The CDR3, as DNA: TGTGCCAGCAGCCGCCCAGGACAGGGCTATGGCTACACCTTC. The chain carries TRBV4-2 and TRBJ1-2; 8 nucleotides line up with TRBD1. After removal of 4 bases from V and 4 bases from J, the junction contained 5 bases not matched to a gene. This CDR3 contains 14 residues. Looked up from germline, CDR1 is LGHNA and CDR2 is YNFKEQ.

The J gene is TRBJ1-2, the V gene TRBV6-1; possibly TRBD1 for D (5 bases). The CDR3 totals 12 residues. Trimming took off 11 bases at V and 5 bases at J, with 15 bases between the two ends. Germline V gives CDR1 MNHNS, CDR2 SASEGT. Here the CDR3 DNA reads TGTGCCGGGGGAGGGGCCTGGTATGGCTACACCTTC. This codes for CAGGGAWYGYTF.

J is TRBJ1-5 and V is TRBV7-2, with D possibly TRBD1 on 5 matching bases. Trimming left V 1 base short and J 1 base short, with 17 bases between. This CDR3 is built from 18 residues. Germline CDR1 reads SGHTA; CDR2 reads FQGNSA. The CDR3 is CASSLDTPPGLSNQPQHF. The DNA for the CDR3 is TGTGCCAGCAGCTTAGACACCCCCCCAGGGCTCAGCAATCAGCCCCAGCATTTT.

The J gene is TRBJ1-5, the V gene TRBV27; perhaps TRBD1 as D (6 bases). Looked up from germline, CDR1 is MNHEY and CDR2 is SMNVEV (reference sequence). V lost 4 bases and J lost 1, with 11 bases in between. The CDR3 loop spans 15 amino acids. In DNA, the CDR3 is TGTGCCAGCAGTTACACAGGGTACAGCAATCAGCCCCAGCATTTT. Translation: CASSYTGYSNQPQHF.

This sequence joins TRBV29-1 and TRBJ2-7, with D perhaps matching TRBD2 (6 bases). Germline V gene sequence: CDR1 SQVTM, CDR2 ANQGSEA. V shed 2 bases and J shed 3 bases, with 17 bases lying between them. CDR3 length equals 15 residues. In DNA, the CDR3 is TGCAGCGTTGAATTTCACCGGGACTTCAACTACGAGCAGTACGTC. Encoded protein: CSVEFHRDFNYEQYV.

This clone was observed a few times. The chain recombines TRBV28 with TRBJ1-6, with 7 bases identical to TRBD1. The CDR3 has 14 amino acids. The V gene's germline CDR1 is MDHEN and CDR2 SYDVKM. V was clipped by 5 bases and J by 9 bases; unmatched bases: 7. The CDR3 reads CASSPDRVASPLHF. The CDR3 nucleotides are TGTGCCAGCAGTCCCGACAGGGTAGCTTCACCCCTCCACTTT.

V is TRBV11-2 and J is TRBJ2-3, with TRBD2 matching over 9 bases. CDR3 length equals 15 residues. Germline V gives CDR1 SGHAT, CDR2 FQNNGV. Germline trimming cut 7 bases from V and 3 bases from J; bases unmatched to any gene: 8. CDR3 loop: CASTGPGLATDTQYF. The CDR3 DNA reads TGTGCCAGCACGGGCCCGGGACTAGCAACAGATACGCAGTATTTT.